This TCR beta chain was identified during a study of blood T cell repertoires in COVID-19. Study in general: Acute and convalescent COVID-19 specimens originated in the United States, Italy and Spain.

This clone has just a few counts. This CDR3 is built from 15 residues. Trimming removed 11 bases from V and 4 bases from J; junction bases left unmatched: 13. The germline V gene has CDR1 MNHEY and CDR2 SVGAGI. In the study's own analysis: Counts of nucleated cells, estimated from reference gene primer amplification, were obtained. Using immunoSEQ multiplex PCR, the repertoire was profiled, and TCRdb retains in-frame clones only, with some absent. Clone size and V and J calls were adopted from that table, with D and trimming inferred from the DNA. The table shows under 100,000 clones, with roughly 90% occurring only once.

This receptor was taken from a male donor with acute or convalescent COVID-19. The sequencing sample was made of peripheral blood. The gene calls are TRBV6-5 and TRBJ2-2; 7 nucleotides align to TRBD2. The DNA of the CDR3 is TGTGCCGGGGGGGGATCGGGCTCCCCCACCGGGGAGCTGTTTTTT. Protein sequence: CAGGGSGSPTGELFF.